The sequence of this T cell receptor beta chain was determined in a study of identical twins. The J segment lost 4 bases and the V segment lost 0 bases, leaving 16 bases of the junction unmatched. The CDR3 runs 19 residues. Germline CDR1 and CDR2: LGHNA and YSLEER. Donors were all healthy Caucasians. Remarks on this clonotype: No antigen is known for it.

Study conclusions and caveats: Twins' surplus sharing was weaker for beta out-of-frame sequences.

One entry per CDR3 protein results from TCRdb running MiXCR on the 5' RACE reads. Of 640,000 or so distinct CDR3 sequences listed, 6.1% were seen once; the top ten hold 1.5% to 2%. The receptor was derived from a man aged 18 to 29 in good health. This chain uses TRBV4-3 with TRBJ1-2, with TRBD1 identical over 8 bases. The sequenced sample consisted of naive T cells sorted from blood. The chain's CDR3 is CASSQDLPGGEVWGYGYTF. The CDR3 bases are TGCGCCAGCAGCCAAGATCTCCCAGGGGGCGAAGTCTGGGGCTATGGCTACACCTTC.